Following are 29 T cell receptor beta chains from one sample sequenced in a study of blood T cell repertoires in COVID-19. The table came from immunoSEQ multiplex PCR; TCRdb's copy has only in-frame clones and leaves some out. The sample holds 190,000 or so clones, 80% to 90% seen once. What was sequenced was PBMCs or T cells enriched from blood (not recorded which). These receptors were collected from a man in his forties who had recovered from COVID-19.

Remarks on this clone: One end of the junction does not line up with germline, which may come from a read error. The chain uses TRBV6-5 and TRBJ1-6; D may be TRBD1 (5 bases). The CDR3 contains 15 residues. The germline CDR1 and CDR2 sequences are MNHEY and SVGAGI. The CDR3: CASGYSGDGNSPLHF. In DNA, the CDR3 is TGTGCCAGCGGTTATTCGGGGGATGGTAATTCACCCCTCCACTTT.

The gene calls are TRBV29-1 and TRBJ1-1; D not certain. The CDR3 spans 11 residues. The germline V gene has CDR1 SQVTM and CDR2 ANQGSEA. The V gene lost 4 bases and the J gene lost 1 base, with 4 bases spanning the gap. The CDR3 is CSVGANTEAFF. CDR3 nucleotide sequence: TGCAGCGTTGGGGCGAACACTGAAGCTTTCTTT.

The gene calls are TRBV7-2 and TRBJ1-6; possibly TRBD1 for D (5 bases). Trimming pared 5 bases from V and 7 bases from J, leaving 12 bases between. Germline CDR1 SGHTA, CDR2 FQGNSA. The CDR3 loop spans 14 amino acids. This CDR3 reads CASSHPTENSPLHF. The CDR3, as DNA: TGTGCCAGCAGCCACCCGACAGAGAATTCACCCCTCCACTTT. The full variable domain, rest sourced from reference TRBV7-2 and TRBJ1-6, is GAGVSQSPSNKVTEKGKDVELRCDPISGHTALYWYRQSLGQGLEFLIYFQGNSAPDKSGLPSDRFSAERTGGSVSTLTIQRTQQEDSAVYLCASSHPTENSPLHFGNGTRLTVT.

This clone was seen only a few times. The chain is built from TRBV5-1 and TRBJ1-6, with D maybe TRBD1 (6 bases). CDR3 length equals 15 residues. Trimming cost V 2 bases and J 7 bases, with 13 bases left between them. CDR1 is SGHRS, CDR2 YFSETQ, per germline. Written as DNA, the CDR3 is TGCGCCAGCAGCTTAGCAGGACAGCTAAATTCACCCCTCCACTTT. This gives the protein CASSLAGQLNSPLHF.

The chain has TRBV7-3 and TRBJ1-2; D perhaps matches TRBD1 (6 bases). The CDR3 is 13 amino acids. Trimming pared 0 bases from V and 6 bases from J, leaving 8 bases between. Germline CDR1 and CDR2: SGHTA and FQGTGA. The CDR3 region has the DNA TGTGCCAGCAGCTTAACAGGGGGTGATGGCTACACCTTC. It encodes CASSLTGGDGYTF.

V and J are TRBV10-3 and TRBJ2-1, with D perhaps TRBD2 (5 bases). The CDR3 sequence is 11 residues long. With 10 bases removed from V and 6 bases from J, the gap between germline ends came to 10 bases. Germline CDR1 reads ENHRY; CDR2 reads SYGVKD. CDR3 nucleotide sequence: TGTGCCACCCACGGGGTCAATGAGCAGTTCTTC. This translates into CATHGVNEQFF.

This clone was seen a single time. The rearrangement uses TRBV7-9 and TRBJ1-1; D gene ambiguous. The V gene's germline CDR1 is SEHNR and CDR2 FQNEAQ (reference sequence). The germline V and J ends were trimmed by 6 bases and 2 bases, with 16 bases remaining between them. The CDR3 spans 15 residues. The CDR3 bases are TGTGCCAGCAGTTCTGGTCGCGCAGGAAACACTGAAGCTTTCTTT. Translating gives CASSSGRAGNTEAFF.

J is TRBJ2-7 and V is TRBV25-1; D gene ambiguous. The CDR3 runs to 15 residues. Germline assignment: CDR1 MGHDK and CDR2 SYGVNS. The V gene lost 5 bases and the J gene lost 0 bases, with 14 bases spanning the gap. The CDR3 protein is CASSSDNHPSYEQYF. CDR3 coding DNA: TGTGCCAGCAGTTCCGACAACCATCCCTCCTACGAGCAGTACTTC.

The chain has TRBV10-1 and TRBJ1-3, with 9 bases aligning to TRBD1. After removal of 8 bases from V and 0 bases from J, the junction contained 11 bases not matched to a gene. Germline assignment: CDR1 WNHNN and CDR2 SYGVQD (reference sequence). The CDR3 sequence is 17 residues long. The chain's CDR3 is CASLTGDRDLSGNTIYF. CDR3 DNA sequence: TGCGCCAGCCTGACGGGGGACAGGGACCTCTCTGGAAACACCATATATTTT.

V is TRBV4-3 and J is TRBJ2-2; a possible D gene is TRBD2 (6 bases). Germline CDR1 reads LGHNA; CDR2 reads YSLEER. V lost 4 bases to trimming and J lost 6 bases, with 9 bases between them. The CDR3 is made up of 13 amino acids. The CDR3 nucleotides are TGCGCCAGCAGCCTAGGGGAGGCCGGGGAGCTGTTTTTT. This codes for CASSLGEAGELFF.

The J gene is TRBJ2-3, the V gene TRBV10-3, with D possibly matching TRBD1 (5 bases). Germline V lookup: CDR1 ENHRY, CDR2 SYGVKD. The V gene lost 3 bases and the J gene lost 6 bases, with 10 bases spanning the gap. The CDR3 spans 13 residues. The CDR3 bases are TGTGCCATCAGTGAAGGGGATTGGGATACGCAGTATTTT. It is translated as CAISEGDWDTQYF.

This chain joins TRBV5-5 and TRBJ2-7; D unclear. V lost 0 bases, J lost 1 base, and 17 bases lay in between. Germline V gene data show CDR1 as SGHKS and CDR2 as YYEKEE (reference sequence). The CDR3 contains 17 residues. CDR3 DNA sequence: TGTGCCAGCAGCTTGGCCTTGAGTACAGAATGGTCCTACGAGCAGTACTTC. This codes for CASSLALSTEWSYEQYF.

The chain recombines TRBV11-1 with TRBJ1-4; the match to TRBD1 covers 8 bases. The CDR3 spans 14 residues. CDR1 SGHAT and CDR2 FQDESV come from the germline V gene (reference sequence). V dropped 4 bases and J dropped 7; count of bases not matched to a gene: 5. The CDR3: CASSSPGQAEKLFF. As DNA, the CDR3 is TGTGCCAGCAGCTCTCCGGGACAGGCTGAAAAACTGTTTTTT.

This chain links TRBV7-2 with TRBJ2-2; 8 bases agree with TRBD1. The CDR3 covers 16 residues. With V trimmed by 0 bases and J by 5 bases, 5 bases remained unmatched. Germline CDR1 is SGHTA and CDR2 is FQGNSA. CDR3 region: CASSLASGGRTGELFF. The CDR3 DNA reads TGTGCCAGCAGCTTAGCGTCAGGGGGCCGGACCGGGGAGCTGTTTTTT.

This chain uses TRBV24-1 with TRBJ2-7; 7 positions agree with TRBD1. V was pared by 2 bases and J by 9 bases, with 15 bases of the junction left unmatched. Germline CDR1 reads KGHDR; CDR2 reads SFDVKD. CDR3 size: 16 residues. The CDR3: CATSDSRTLGQRGQYF. Written as DNA, the CDR3 is TGTGCCACCAGTGATTCGCGAACATTGGGACAGCGCGGGCAGTACTTC.

This clone was detected only once. The genes are TRBV20-1 and TRBJ2-3; 13 bases fit TRBD2. V shed 3 bases, J shed 4 bases, and the junction held 1 base outside the gene matches. The CDR3 contains 14 residues. The germline gives CDR1 DFQATT, CDR2 SNEGSKA (reference sequence). The CDR3 loop is CSASTSGRADTQYF. The CDR3, as DNA: TGCAGTGCTAGTACTAGCGGGAGGGCAGATACGCAGTATTTT.

The chain recombines TRBV7-2 with TRBJ1-1; a weak D match, TRBD1 (5 bases). V was pared by 4 bases and J by 7 bases, with 13 bases between. The length of the CDR3 is 13 residues. The germline gives CDR1 SGHTA, CDR2 FQGNSA. The chain's CDR3 is CASSWGGVNEAFF. CDR3 DNA: TGTGCCAGCAGCTGGGGGGGTGTGAATGAAGCTTTCTTT.

J is TRBJ2-1 and V is TRBV5-1, with D possibly TRBD2 on 6 matching bases. V lost 5 bases, J lost 7 bases, and 16 bases lay in between. The CDR3 runs to 14 residues. The germline CDR1 and CDR2 sequences are SGHRS and YFSETQ. The CDR3 nucleotides are TGCGCCAGCAGTCCCGTAACTGGGGGGAATGAGCAGTTCTTC. This gives the protein CASSPVTGGNEQFF.

The J gene is TRBJ2-5, the V gene TRBV24-1; perhaps TRBD2 as D (5 bases). CDR3 length: 14 residues. Trimming cost V 3 bases and J 3 bases, with 10 bases left between them. The V gene's germline CDR1 is KGHDR and CDR2 SFDVKD. The CDR3 loop reads CATSDPWREETQYF. The CDR3 DNA sequence: TGTGCCACCAGTGATCCGTGGCGGGAAGAGACCCAGTACTTC.

This chain uses TRBV28 with TRBJ2-7, with D possibly being TRBD2 (5 bases). CDR1 and CDR2 from the germline V gene are MDHEN and SYDVKM. The CDR3 has 15 amino acids. V shed 2 bases and J shed 0 bases, with 11 bases lying between them. The chain's CDR3 is CASSLLAGTSYEQYF. The CDR3 nucleotides read TGTGCCAGCAGTTTACTTGCGGGTACCTCCTACGAGCAGTACTTC.

This chain connects TRBV2 to TRBJ2-7, with TRBD2 matching 12 bases. V trimming: 6 bases; J trimming: 7 bases; junction bases outside the gene matches: 10. Germline V gives CDR1 SNHLY, CDR2 FYNNEI. The CDR3 runs to 15 residues. CDR3: CASRLLAGGAGEQYV. The DNA for the CDR3 is TGTGCCAGCAGACTACTAGCGGGGGGAGCGGGGGAGCAGTACGTC.

The chain employs TRBV6-5 and TRBJ2-5, with 9 nucleotides matching TRBD2. CDR1 MNHEY and CDR2 SVGAGI come from the germline V gene. The CDR3 contains 15 residues. J lost 3 bases, V lost 6 bases, and 8 bases had no gene match. CDR3 sequence: CASSKIAGVKETQYF. CDR3 coding DNA: TGTGCCAGCAGCAAAATAGCGGGAGTTAAAGAGACCCAGTACTTC.

The V gene is TRBV7-2, the J gene TRBJ1-6; D unresolved. From germline, CDR1 is SGHTA and CDR2 FQGNSA. V lost 2 bases, J lost 2 bases, and 7 bases lay in between. The CDR3 totals 15 residues. CDR3 amino acids: CASSLYSTYNSPLHF. The CDR3 bases are TGTGCCAGCAGCTTATACAGTACCTATAATTCACCCCTCCACTTT.

The DNA of the CDR3 is TGTGCCAGTAGTATGACAGGAAACTATGGCTACACCTTC. Translating gives CASSMTGNYGYTF. The genes are TRBV19 and TRBJ1-2, with TRBD1 as a possible D gene (6 bases). There are 13 residues in the CDR3. Germline loops: CDR1 LNHDA, CDR2 SQIVND (reference sequence). Trimming removed 3 bases at V and 2 bases at J, with 7 bases between.

In this sample, this clone turned up once. The V gene is TRBV2, the J gene TRBJ2-2, with a weak D call TRBD2 (6 bases). Deletions cut 7 bases from V and 6 bases from J, with 15 bases between. The CDR3 consists of 14 residues. From germline, CDR1 is SNHLY and CDR2 FYNNEI. This CDR3 is CASIGIPSAGELFF. The CDR3 bases are TGTGCCAGCATAGGCATCCCTAGCGCCGGGGAGCTGTTTTTT.

J is TRBJ1-4 and V is TRBV5-1; the match to TRBD1 covers 8 bases. With V trimmed by 0 bases and J by 6 bases, 1 base remained unmatched. CDR3 length: 14 residues. Looked up from germline, CDR1 is SGHRS and CDR2 is YFSETQ. This chain's CDR3 is CASSLGTGHEKLFF. CDR3 DNA sequence: TGCGCCAGCAGCTTGGGGACAGGGCATGAAAAACTGTTTTTT.

The J gene is TRBJ2-2, the V gene TRBV19; 9 bases map to TRBD2. With 3 bases clipped from V and 7 bases from J, the junction kept 15 bases outside the gene matches. CDR1 and CDR2 from the germline V gene are LNHDA and SQIVND (reference sequence). The CDR3 totals 18 residues. CDR3 residues: CASSILAGRFVAGGELFF. The DNA for the CDR3 is TGTGCCAGTAGTATCCTAGCGGGAAGGTTTGTTGCTGGCGGGGAGCTGTTTTTT.

The J gene is TRBJ2-3, the V gene TRBV3-1 (or the pseudogene TRBV3-2), with 13 bases identical to TRBD2. From germline, CDR1 is LGHDT and CDR2 YNNKEL (reference sequence). Germline trimming cut 8 bases from V and 4 bases from J; bases unmatched to any gene: 3. This CDR3 is built from 14 residues. The CDR3: CASSTSGRADTQYF. The CDR3 DNA is TGTGCCAGCTCCACTAGCGGGAGGGCAGATACGCAGTATTTT.

The chain combines TRBV19 with TRBJ1-1; D not resolved. The CDR3 spans 15 residues. The germline CDR1 and CDR2 sequences are LNHDA and SQIVND (reference sequence). The ends were cut back, 2 bases at V and 4 bases at J, with 14 bases in the middle. The CDR3 DNA reads TGTGCCAGTAGTATATCCCCCTTCAGAGGCACTGAAGCTTTCTTT. It encodes CASSISPFRGTEAFF.